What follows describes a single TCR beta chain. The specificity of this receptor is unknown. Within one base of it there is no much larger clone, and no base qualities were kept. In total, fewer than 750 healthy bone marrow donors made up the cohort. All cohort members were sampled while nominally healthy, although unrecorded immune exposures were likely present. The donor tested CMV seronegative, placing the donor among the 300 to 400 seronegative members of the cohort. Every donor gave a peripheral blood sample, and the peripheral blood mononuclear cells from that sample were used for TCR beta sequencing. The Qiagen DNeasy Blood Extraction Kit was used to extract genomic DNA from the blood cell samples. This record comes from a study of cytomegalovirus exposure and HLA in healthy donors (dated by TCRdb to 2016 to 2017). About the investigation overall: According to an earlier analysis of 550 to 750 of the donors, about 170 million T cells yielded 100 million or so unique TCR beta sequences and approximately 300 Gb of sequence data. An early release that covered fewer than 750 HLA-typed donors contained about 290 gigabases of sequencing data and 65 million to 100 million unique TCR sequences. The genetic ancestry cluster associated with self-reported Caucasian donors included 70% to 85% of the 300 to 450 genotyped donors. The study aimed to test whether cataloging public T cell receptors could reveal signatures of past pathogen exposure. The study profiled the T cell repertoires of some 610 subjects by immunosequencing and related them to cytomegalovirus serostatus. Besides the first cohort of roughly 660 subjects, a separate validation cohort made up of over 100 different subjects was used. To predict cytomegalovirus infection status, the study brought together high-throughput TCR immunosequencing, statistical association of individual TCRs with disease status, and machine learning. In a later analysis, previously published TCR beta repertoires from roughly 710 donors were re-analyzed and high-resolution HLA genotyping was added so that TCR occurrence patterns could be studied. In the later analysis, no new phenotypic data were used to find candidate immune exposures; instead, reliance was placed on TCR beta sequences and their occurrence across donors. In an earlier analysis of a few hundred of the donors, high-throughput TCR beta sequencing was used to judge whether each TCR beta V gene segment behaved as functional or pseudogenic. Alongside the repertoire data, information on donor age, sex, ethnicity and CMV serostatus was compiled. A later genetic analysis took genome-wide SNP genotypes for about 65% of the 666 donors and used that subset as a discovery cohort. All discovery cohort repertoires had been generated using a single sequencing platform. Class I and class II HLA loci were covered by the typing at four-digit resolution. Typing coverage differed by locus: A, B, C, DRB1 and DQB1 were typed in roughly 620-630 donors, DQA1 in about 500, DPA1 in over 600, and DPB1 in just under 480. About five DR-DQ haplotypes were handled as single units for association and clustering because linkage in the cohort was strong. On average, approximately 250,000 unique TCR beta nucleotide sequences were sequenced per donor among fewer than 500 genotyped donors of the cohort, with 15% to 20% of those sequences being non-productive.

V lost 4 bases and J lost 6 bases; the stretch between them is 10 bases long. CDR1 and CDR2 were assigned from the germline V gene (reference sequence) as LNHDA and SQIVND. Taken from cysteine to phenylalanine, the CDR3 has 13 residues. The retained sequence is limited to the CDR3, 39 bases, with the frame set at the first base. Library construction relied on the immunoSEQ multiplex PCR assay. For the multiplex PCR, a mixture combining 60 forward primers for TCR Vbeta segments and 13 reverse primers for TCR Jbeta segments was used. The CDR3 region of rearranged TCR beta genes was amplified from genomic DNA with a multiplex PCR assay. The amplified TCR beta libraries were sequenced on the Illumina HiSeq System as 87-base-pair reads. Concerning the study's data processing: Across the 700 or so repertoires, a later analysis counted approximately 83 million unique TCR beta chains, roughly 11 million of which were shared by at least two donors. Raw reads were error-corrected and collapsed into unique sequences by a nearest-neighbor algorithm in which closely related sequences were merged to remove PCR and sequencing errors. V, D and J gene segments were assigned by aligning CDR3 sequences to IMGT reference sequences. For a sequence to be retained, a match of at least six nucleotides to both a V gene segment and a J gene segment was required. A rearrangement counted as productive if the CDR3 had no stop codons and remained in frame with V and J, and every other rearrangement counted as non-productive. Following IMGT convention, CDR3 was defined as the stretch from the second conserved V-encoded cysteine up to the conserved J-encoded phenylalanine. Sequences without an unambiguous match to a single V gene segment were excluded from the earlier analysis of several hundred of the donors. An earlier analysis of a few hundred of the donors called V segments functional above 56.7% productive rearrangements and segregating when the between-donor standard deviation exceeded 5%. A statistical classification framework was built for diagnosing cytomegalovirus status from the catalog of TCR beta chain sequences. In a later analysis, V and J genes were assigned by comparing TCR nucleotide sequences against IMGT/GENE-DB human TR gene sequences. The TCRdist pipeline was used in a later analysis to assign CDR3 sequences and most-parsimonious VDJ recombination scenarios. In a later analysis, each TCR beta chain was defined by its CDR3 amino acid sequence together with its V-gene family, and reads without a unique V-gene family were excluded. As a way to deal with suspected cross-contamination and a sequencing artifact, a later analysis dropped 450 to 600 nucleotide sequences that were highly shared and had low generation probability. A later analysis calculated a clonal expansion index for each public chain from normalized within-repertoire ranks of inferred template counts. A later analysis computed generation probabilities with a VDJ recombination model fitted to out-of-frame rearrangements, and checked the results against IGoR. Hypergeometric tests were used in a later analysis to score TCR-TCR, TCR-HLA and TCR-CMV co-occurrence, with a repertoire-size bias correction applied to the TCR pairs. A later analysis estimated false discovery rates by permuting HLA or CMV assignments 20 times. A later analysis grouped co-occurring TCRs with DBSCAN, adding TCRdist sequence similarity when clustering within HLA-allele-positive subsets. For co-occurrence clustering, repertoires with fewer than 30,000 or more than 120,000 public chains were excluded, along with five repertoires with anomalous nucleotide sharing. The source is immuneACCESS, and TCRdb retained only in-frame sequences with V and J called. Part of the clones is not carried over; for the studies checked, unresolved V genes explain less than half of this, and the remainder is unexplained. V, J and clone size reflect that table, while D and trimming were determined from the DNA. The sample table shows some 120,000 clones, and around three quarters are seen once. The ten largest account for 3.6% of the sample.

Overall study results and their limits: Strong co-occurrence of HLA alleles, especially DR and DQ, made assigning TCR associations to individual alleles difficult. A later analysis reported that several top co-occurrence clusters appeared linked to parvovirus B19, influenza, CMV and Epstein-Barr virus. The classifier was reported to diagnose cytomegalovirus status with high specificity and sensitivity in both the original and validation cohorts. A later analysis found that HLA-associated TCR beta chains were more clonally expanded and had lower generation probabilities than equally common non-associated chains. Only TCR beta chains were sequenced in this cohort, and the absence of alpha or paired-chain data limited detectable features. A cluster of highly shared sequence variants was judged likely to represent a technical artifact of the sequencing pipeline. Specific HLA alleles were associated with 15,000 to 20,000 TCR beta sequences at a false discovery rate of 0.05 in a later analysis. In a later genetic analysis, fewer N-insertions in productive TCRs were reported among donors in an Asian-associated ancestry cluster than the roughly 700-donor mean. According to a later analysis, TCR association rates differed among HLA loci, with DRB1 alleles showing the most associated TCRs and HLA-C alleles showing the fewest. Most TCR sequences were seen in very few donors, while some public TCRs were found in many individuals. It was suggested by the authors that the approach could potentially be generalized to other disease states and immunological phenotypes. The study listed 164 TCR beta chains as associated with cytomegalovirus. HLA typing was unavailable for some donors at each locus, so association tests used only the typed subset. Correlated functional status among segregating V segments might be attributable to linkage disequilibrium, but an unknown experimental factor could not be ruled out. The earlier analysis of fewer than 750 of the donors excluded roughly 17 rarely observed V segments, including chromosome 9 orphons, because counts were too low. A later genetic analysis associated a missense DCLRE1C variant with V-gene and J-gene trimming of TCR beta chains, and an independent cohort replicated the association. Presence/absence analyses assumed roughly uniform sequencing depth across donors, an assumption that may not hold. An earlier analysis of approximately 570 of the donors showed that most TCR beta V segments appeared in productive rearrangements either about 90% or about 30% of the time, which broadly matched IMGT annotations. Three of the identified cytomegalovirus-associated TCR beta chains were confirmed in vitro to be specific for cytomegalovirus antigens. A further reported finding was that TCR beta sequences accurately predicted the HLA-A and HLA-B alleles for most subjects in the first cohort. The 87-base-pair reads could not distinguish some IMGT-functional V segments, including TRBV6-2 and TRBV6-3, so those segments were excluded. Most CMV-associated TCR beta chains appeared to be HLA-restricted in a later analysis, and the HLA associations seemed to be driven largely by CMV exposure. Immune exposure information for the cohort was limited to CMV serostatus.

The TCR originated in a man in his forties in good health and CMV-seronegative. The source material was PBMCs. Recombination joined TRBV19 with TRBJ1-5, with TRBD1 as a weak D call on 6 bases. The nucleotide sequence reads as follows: TGTGCCAGTAGTACAGCAGGGGCTCAGCCCCAGCATTTT. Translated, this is CASSTAGAQPQHF.